This T cell receptor (beta chain) was recovered during a study of T cells in Graves' hyperthyroidism and ophthalmopathy. Study-wide results and limits: In validation, the model predicted ophthalmopathy. These predictions came a median about 6.5 months before onset.

RNA transcripts gave rise to amplified TCR beta CDR3 regions. Carried out on the TCR CDR3, a first-round RT-PCR used the HTBI primer set. TCRdb analysed the multiplex PCR reads with MiXCR anew, one entry per CDR3 protein. The sample yields over 350,000 distinct CDR3 sequences, over 11% seen once. For ophthalmopathy patients, the Clinical Activity Score was at least 3 and the NOSPECS grade at least 4; duration was under 3 months. Concerning this clonotype itself: Antigen: not known. This clone may be a read error of a much larger clone one base away.

This CDR3 region has 13 residues. In germline, CDR1 is DFQATT, CDR2 SNEGSKA (reference sequence). V gene TRBV20-1 combines with J gene TRBJ2-7; 8 positions agree with TRBD1. The J call is doubtful: the DNA matches TRBJ2-1 better. The specimen was blood. The origin of this receptor is a man aged 50-59 years with Graves' ophthalmopathy. The CDR3 region has the DNA TGCAGTGTCCAGGGAGGACAGGGCTACGAGCAGTTCTTC. This gives the protein CSVQGGQGYEQFF.